Each of the 22 T cell receptor beta chains below was sequenced from the same sample in a study of blood T cell repertoires in COVID-19. Measured with immunoSEQ multiplex PCR; TCRdb has only the in-frame clones, and not every one. The data show just over 95,000 clones, with approximately 87% seen just once and 15% to 17% held by the top ten. Sequenced: peripheral blood. These receptors came from a human donor in a cohort sampled during active COVID-19.

The chain links TRBV2 to TRBJ2-1; 8 nucleotides align to TRBD2. Trimming removed 2 bases from V and 9 bases from J; junction bases left unmatched: 9. This CDR3 is 15 amino acids long. Germline CDR1 SNHLY, CDR2 FYNNEI. The CDR3 region is CASSERNGGASEQFF. The CDR3 DNA reads TGTGCCAGCAGTGAACGTAACGGGGGGGCCAGTGAGCAGTTCTTC. Full variable domain (remainder filled in from reference TRBV2 and TRBJ2-1): EPEVTQTPSHQVTQMGQEVILRCVPISNHLYFYWYRQILGQKVEFLVSFYNNEISEKSEIFDDQFSVERPDGSNFTLKIRSTKLEDSAMYFCASSERNGGASEQFFGPGTRLTVL.

The J gene is TRBJ2-1, the V gene TRBV11-3, with 7 bases aligning to TRBD2. This CDR3 has 15 residues. Germline trimming cut 0 bases from V and 2 bases from J; bases unmatched to any gene: 1. CDR1 SGHNT and CDR2 YENEEA come from the germline V gene. Here the CDR3 DNA reads TGTGCCAGCAGCTTAGAACTAGCGACCTACAATGAGCAGTTCTTC. Its translation is CASSLELATYNEQFF.

The chain carries TRBV4-1 and TRBJ2-3, with a tentative D call TRBD2 (6 bases). The CDR3 runs 17 residues. The V gene lost 3 bases and the J gene lost 2 bases, with 18 bases spanning the gap. Germline assignment: CDR1 MGHRA and CDR2 YSYEKL. The CDR3 sequence is CASSHPEGGGLTDTQYF. The CDR3 nucleotides are TGCGCCAGCAGCCACCCAGAGGGTGGGGGACTCACAGATACGCAGTATTTT.

The J gene is TRBJ2-1, the V gene TRBV19, with D unclear. The germline V gene has CDR1 LNHDA and CDR2 SQIVND (reference sequence). Trimming left V 3 bases short and J 0 bases short, with 6 bases between. The CDR3 is 14 residues long. The CDR3 reads CASSMASSYNEQFF. In nucleotides, the CDR3 is TGTGCCAGTAGTATGGCCAGCTCCTACAATGAGCAGTTCTTC.

Remarks on this clone: The same CDR3 also results from other DNA sequences found in this sample. The chain combines TRBV7-2 with TRBJ1-2, with TRBD1 identical over 7 bases. In germline, CDR1 is SGHTA, CDR2 FQGNSA. CDR3 length equals 13 residues. The V segment lost 5 bases and the J segment 8 bases; nucleotides outside the gene matches: 8. CDR3 region: CASSTQGVGGYTF. The CDR3 DNA is TGTGCCAGCAGCACTCAGGGGGTGGGCGGCTACACCTTC.

This chain connects TRBV27 to TRBJ2-5; maybe TRBD1 (6 bases). The CDR3 covers 13 residues. The germline V and J ends were trimmed by 4 bases and 3 bases, with 9 bases remaining between them. The germline CDR1 and CDR2 sequences are MNHEY and SMNVEV (reference sequence). Here the CDR3 DNA reads TGTGCCAGCAGTTCATACAGGGAAGAGACCCAGTACTTC. As protein: CASSSYREETQYF.

V is TRBV7-2 and J is TRBJ1-1; TRBD1 matches 8 bases. This CDR3 is 15 amino acids long. Germline V gene lookup returns CDR1 SGHTA and CDR2 FQGNSA. The trim removed 5 bases at V and 0 bases at J, leaving 5 bases unmatched. CDR3 protein: CASSRDRIMNTEAFF. CDR3 sequence (DNA): TGTGCCAGCAGCAGGGACAGGATTATGAACACTGAAGCTTTCTTT.

The chain recombines TRBV9 with TRBJ2-3; maybe TRBD2 (6 bases). V was shortened by 4 bases and J by 11 bases, with 17 bases between the two germline ends. The CDR3 is 13 amino acids. Germline-derived CDR1 and CDR2 are SGDLS and YYNGEE. The CDR3, as DNA: TGTGCCAGCAGCCCTCAGGAGGGGAGAAGGCAGTATTTT. It specifies CASSPQEGRRQYF.

The CDR3 spells CASSQDRVTSGKMGTQYF. The CDR3 DNA follows: TGCGCCAGCAGCCAAGATCGGGTCACTAGCGGCAAGATGGGGACCCAGTACTTC. This chain uses TRBV4-3 with TRBJ2-5; 8 bases align to TRBD2. Unmatched junction bases numbered 16, after V lost 0 bases and J lost 7 bases. Per the germline V gene, CDR1 is LGHNA and CDR2 is YSLEER. The CDR3 covers 18 residues.

This rearrangement joins TRBV11-2 to TRBJ1-2; TRBD1 matches at 10 bases. Germline values: CDR1 SGHAT, CDR2 FQNNGV. This CDR3 has 14 amino acids. J lost 9 bases, V lost 4 bases, and 8 bases had no gene match. The CDR3 here is CASSSGTGDFRYTF. CDR3 nucleotides: TGTGCCAGCAGCTCTGGGACAGGGGATTTTCGCTACACCTTC.

CDR3: CASSPRSPRNYGYTF. The CDR3 bases are TGCGCCAGCAGCCCAAGATCTCCTAGGAACTATGGCTACACCTTC. The chain links TRBV4-1 to TRBJ1-2; no definite D call. Germline V CDR1 and CDR2: MGHRA, YSYEKL. The CDR3 length is 15 residues. V dropped 4 bases and J dropped 2 bases, with 14 bases sitting between them.

The chain recombines TRBV28 with TRBJ2-3; no reliable D call. CDR1 MDHEN and CDR2 SYDVKM come from the germline V gene. With 4 bases removed from V and 0 bases from J, the gap between germline ends came to 5 bases. CDR3 length: 13 amino acids. The CDR3 DNA reads as TGTGCCAGCAGTTCTCCTAGCACAGATACGCAGTATTTT. Amino acid sequence: CASSSPSTDTQYF.

The V and J genes are TRBV6-6 and TRBJ1-2, with 8 bases fitting TRBD1. V was pared by 6 bases and J by 8 bases, with 11 bases of the junction left unmatched. CDR3 length: 14 amino acids. Germline V lookup: CDR1 MNHNY, CDR2 SVGAGI (reference sequence). CDR3 DNA: TGTGCCAGCAGGGAGATACAGGGGGTTGGCGGCTACACCTTC. Protein sequence: CASREIQGVGGYTF.

The chain has TRBV13 and TRBJ2-1; TRBD1 might be the D (6 bases). The CDR3 loop spans 15 amino acids. CDR1 is PRHDT, CDR2 FYEKMQ, per germline (reference sequence). Trimming pared 0 bases from V and 4 bases from J, leaving 10 bases between. CDR3 sequence reads: CASSLGRGPYNEQFF. DNA of the CDR3: TGTGCCAGCAGCTTAGGCAGGGGACCTTACAATGAGCAGTTCTTC.

The chain carries TRBV2 and TRBJ1-2, with TRBD1 identical over 7 bases. The germline V gene encodes CDR1 SNHLY and CDR2 FYNNEI. This CDR3 spans 15 amino acids. V gave up 7 bases and J gave up 0 bases; unmatched junction bases: 8. CDR3 region: CASKRGTDPNYGYTF. DNA of the CDR3: TGTGCCAGCAAACGAGGGACAGACCCTAACTATGGCTACACCTTC.

The CDR3 DNA follows: TGTGCCAGTAGTGCCGACCCTAGCGGGGCTCCCACAGATACGCAGTATTTT. This gives the protein CASSADPSGAPTDTQYF. The gene calls are TRBV19 and TRBJ2-3; 9 positions agree with TRBD2. CDR1 is LNHDA, CDR2 SQIVND, per germline (reference sequence). V lost 5 bases and J lost 2; bases outside the gene matches: 11. The length of the CDR3 is 17 residues.

The rearrangement joins TRBV2 to TRBJ2-3, with 8 positions matching TRBD2. V dropped 3 bases and J dropped 0; count of bases not matched to a gene: 8. The CDR3 totals 17 residues. Germline CDR1 and CDR2: SNHLY and FYNNEI. Written as DNA, the CDR3 is TGTGCCAGCAGTGAGAGCGGGGGATGGTCTAGCACAGATACGCAGTATTTT. Its protein product is CASSESGGWSSTDTQYF.

The V and J genes are TRBV25-1 and TRBJ2-5; TRBD2 matches at 11 bases. Trimming at V came to 5 bases and at J to 5 bases, leaving 16 bases not matched to a gene. Germline V CDR1 and CDR2: MGHDK, SYGVNS. The CDR3 covers 18 residues. The CDR3 reads CASSRLAGGIGSQETQYF. As DNA, the CDR3 is TGTGCCAGCAGTCGGCTAGCGGGAGGAATAGGTTCACAGGAGACCCAGTACTTC.

The chain recombines TRBV6-6 with TRBJ2-7; 8 bases map to TRBD1. Germline CDR1 MNHNY, CDR2 SVGAGI (reference sequence). J gave up 2 bases and V 5 bases, and 8 bases lay outside the gene matches. The CDR3 runs to 15 residues. The CDR3: CASSPRQGAAYEQYF. CDR3 nucleotide sequence: TGTGCCAGCAGTCCTCGCCAGGGGGCGGCCTACGAGCAGTACTTC.

This rearrangement joins TRBV15 to TRBJ2-5, with D perhaps TRBD2 (5 bases). This CDR3 spans 17 amino acids. V gave up 0 bases and J gave up 0 bases, with 14 bases separating them. Germline CDR1 is LNHNV and CDR2 is YYDKDF (reference sequence). The CDR3 coding sequence is TGTGCCACCAGCAGAGATTCAGAGGGCCTGTACCAAGAGACCCAGTACTTC. It specifies CATSRDSEGLYQETQYF.

The V call is TRBV4-1, the J call TRBJ2-5, with D perhaps TRBD1 (7 bases). This CDR3 region has 15 residues. Germline lookup yields CDR1 MGHRA and CDR2 YSYEKL. The V end was cut by 2 bases, the J end by 5 bases, with 15 bases between. CDR3 sequence: CASSQLQSGGETQYF. The CDR3 DNA follows: TGCGCCAGCAGCCAACTTCAGTCAGGGGGGGAGACCCAGTACTTC.

This sequence joins TRBV6-5 and TRBJ1-2; maybe TRBD1 (6 bases). Germline V gene lookup returns CDR1 MNHEY and CDR2 SVGAGI. V lost 0 bases to trimming and J lost 8 bases, with 13 bases between them. The CDR3 consists of 14 residues. CDR3 region: CASSYSSGRGGYTF. In DNA form, the CDR3 reads TGTGCCAGCAGTTACTCGAGTGGAAGGGGGGGCTACACCTTC.